The 7 T cell receptor beta chains below all came from one sample that was sequenced in a study of T-cell reconstitution after alpha-beta-depleted transplantation in children. This sample's TCRbeta library carried unique molecular identifier barcodes. TCRdb itself ran the PCR reads through MiXCR, one entry per CDR3 protein. The sample includes 200,000 to 250,000 distinct CDR3 sequences, roughly a quarter of them seen just once. The material sequenced was PBMCs, mostly from graft donor cells, taken 360 days after TCRalphabeta/CD19-depleted stem cell transplant. The receptors were gathered from a female patient aged 2-10 years who had a stem cell transplant for congenital amegakaryocytic thrombocytopenia, so the T cells may come from the graft donor.

The rearrangement joins TRBV28 to TRBJ2-7; D not certain. The CDR3 loop spans 13 amino acids. From germline, CDR1 is MDHEN and CDR2 SYDVKM. Trimming left V 11 bases short and J 3 bases short, with 17 bases between. The CDR3 here is CASWAQPFYEQYF. The CDR3 region has the DNA TGTGCCTCATGGGCCCAACCCTTCTACGAGCAGTACTTC.

The chain carries TRBV7-9 and TRBJ2-2; tentatively, D is TRBD2 (5 bases). V shed 1 base and J shed 4 bases, with 10 bases lying between them. Germline V lookup: CDR1 SEHNR, CDR2 FQNEAQ (reference sequence). The CDR3 sequence is 15 residues long. CDR3 region: CASSLVTGITGELFF. In DNA form, the CDR3 reads TGTGCCAGCAGCTTAGTGACGGGAATCACCGGGGAGCTGTTTTTT.

This clonotype was observed many times. At one boundary the junction diverges from the germline segment, which might be a read error. This chain connects TRBV5-1 to TRBJ2-7; 8 bases agree with TRBD1. The CDR3 is made up of 15 amino acids. Germline V CDR1 and CDR2: SGHRS, YFSETQ. CDR3 bases: TGTGCCAGCAGTTTAGGAGGGACAGGAACCTACGAGCAGTACTTC. This gives the protein CASSLGGTGTYEQYF.

The CDR3 loop is CSAPEGANVLTF. CDR3 in DNA: TGCAGTGCTCCTGAAGGGGCCAACGTCCTGACTTTC. The V and J genes are TRBV20-1 and TRBJ2-6; no reliable D call. The CDR3 totals 12 residues. Trimming removed 5 bases at V and 4 bases at J, with 6 bases between. The germline V gene has CDR1 DFQATT and CDR2 SNEGSKA (reference sequence).

J is TRBJ2-5 and V is TRBV9; the D gene is possibly TRBD2 (6 bases). This CDR3 has 14 residues. Germline V gives CDR1 SGDLS, CDR2 YYNGEE. V was cut by 6 bases and J by 2 bases, with 14 bases left in between. CDR3 sequence: CASTPSSGQETQYF. CDR3 DNA sequence: TGTGCCAGCACTCCTTCCAGCGGGCAAGAGACCCAGTACTTC.

This clonotype has just a few counts. The chain joins TRBV29-1 to TRBJ2-2; D not resolved. This CDR3 has 11 amino acids. V was pared by 6 bases and J by 5 bases, with 7 bases between. The germline gives CDR1 SQVTM, CDR2 ANQGSEA. CDR3 in amino acids: CSVGRTGELFF. CDR3 bases: TGCAGCGTAGGAAGAACCGGGGAGCTGTTTTTT.

The V and J genes are TRBV24-1 and TRBJ2-1; TRBD2 matches 11 bases. Germline lookup yields CDR1 KGHDR and CDR2 SFDVKD. Trimming took 4 bases from V and 3 from J; bases not matched to a gene: 4. The CDR3 loop spans 16 amino acids. This CDR3 reads CATSDPSGRFYNEQFF. In DNA form, the CDR3 reads TGTGCCACCAGTGACCCTAGCGGGAGGTTCTACAATGAGCAGTTCTTC.